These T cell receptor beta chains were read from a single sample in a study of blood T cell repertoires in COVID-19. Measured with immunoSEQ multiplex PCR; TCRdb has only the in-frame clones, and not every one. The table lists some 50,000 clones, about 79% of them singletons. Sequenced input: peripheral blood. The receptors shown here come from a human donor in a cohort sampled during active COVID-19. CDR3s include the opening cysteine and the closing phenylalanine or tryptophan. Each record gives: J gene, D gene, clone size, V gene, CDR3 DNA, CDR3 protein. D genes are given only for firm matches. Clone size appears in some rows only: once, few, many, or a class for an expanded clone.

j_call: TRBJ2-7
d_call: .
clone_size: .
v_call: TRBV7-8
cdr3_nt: TGTGCCAGCAGCTCTCCCAACAGCCAGTTGAGCTCCTACGAGCAGTACTTC
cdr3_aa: CASSSPNSQLSSYEQYF

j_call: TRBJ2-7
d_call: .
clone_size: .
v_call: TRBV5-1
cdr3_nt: TGCGCCAGCAGCTTAACGGTTCCAGGCTCCTACGAGCAGTACTTC
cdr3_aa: CASSLTVPGSYEQYF

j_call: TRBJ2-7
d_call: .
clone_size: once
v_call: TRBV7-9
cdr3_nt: TGTGCCAGCAGCTTACAGGAGGCCTACGAGCAGTACTTC
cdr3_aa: CASSLQEAYEQYF

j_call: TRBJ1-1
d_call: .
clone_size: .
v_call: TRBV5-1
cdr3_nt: TGCGCCAGCAGCTTGACGGGCAGGGGAAGCACTGAAGCTTTCTTT
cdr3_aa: CASSLTGRGSTEAFF

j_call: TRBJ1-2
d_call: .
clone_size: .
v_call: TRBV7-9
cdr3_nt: TGTGCCAGCAGCCTCGGACAAGGCTTGGGCTACACCTTC
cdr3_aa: CASSLGQGLGYTF

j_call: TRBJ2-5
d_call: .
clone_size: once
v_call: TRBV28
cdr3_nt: TGTGCCAGCAGTTCCTTCCGCCACGACAGTAAAACAGAGACCCAGTACTTC
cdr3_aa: CASSSFRHDSKTETQYF

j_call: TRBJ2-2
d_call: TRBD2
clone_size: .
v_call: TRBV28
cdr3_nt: TGTGCCAGCAGGAGGGGACTAGCGGGAGTATCCGGGGAGCTGTTTTTT
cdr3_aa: CASRRGLAGVSGELFF

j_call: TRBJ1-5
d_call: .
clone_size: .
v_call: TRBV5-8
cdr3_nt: TGTGCCAGCAGCCCCCCCCCAGGGGGCAATCAGCCCCAGCATTTT
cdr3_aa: CASSPPPGGNQPQHF

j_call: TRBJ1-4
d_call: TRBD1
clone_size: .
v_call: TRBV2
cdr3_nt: TGTGCCAGCAGGTTCAGGGGGCTAACTAATGAAAAACTGTTTTTT
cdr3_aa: CASRFRGLTNEKLFF

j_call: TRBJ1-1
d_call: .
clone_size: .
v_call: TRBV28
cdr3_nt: TGTGCCAGCAGTCTCAGACAGTTTGAAGCTTTCTTT
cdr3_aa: CASSLRQFEAFF

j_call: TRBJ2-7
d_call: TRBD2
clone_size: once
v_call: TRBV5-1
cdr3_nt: TGCGCCAGCAGCATTAGCGGGGGATACGAGCAGTACTTC
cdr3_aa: CASSISGGYEQYF

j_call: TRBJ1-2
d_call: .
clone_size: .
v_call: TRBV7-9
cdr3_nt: TGTGCCAGCAGCTTATTGGACAGCCCTAACTATGGCTACACCTTC
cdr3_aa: CASSLLDSPNYGYTF

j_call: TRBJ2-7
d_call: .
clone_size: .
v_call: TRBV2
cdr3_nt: TGTGCCAGCAGTGGCGGGGCGCGGTACGAGCAGTACTTC
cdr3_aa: CASSGGARYEQYF

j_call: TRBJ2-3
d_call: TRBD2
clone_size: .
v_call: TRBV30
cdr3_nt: TGTGCCTGGAGCACTAGCGGGCTTTTAGATACGCAGTATTTT
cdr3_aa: CAWSTSGLLDTQYF

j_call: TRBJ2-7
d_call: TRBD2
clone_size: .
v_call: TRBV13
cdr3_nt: TGTGCCAGCAGCTTCTTCCGACTAGCGGGAGGCTACGAGCAGTACTTC
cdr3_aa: CASSFFRLAGGYEQYF

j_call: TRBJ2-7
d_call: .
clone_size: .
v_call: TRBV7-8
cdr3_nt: TGTGCCAGCAGCCCACCGACAGTCCCCCCTTACGAGCAGTACTTC
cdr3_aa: CASSPPTVPPYEQYF

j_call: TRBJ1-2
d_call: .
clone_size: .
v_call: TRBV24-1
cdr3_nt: TGTGCCACCAGTTCAGTGGGTAGGGGAGGAAGCTACACCTTC
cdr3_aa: CATSSVGRGGSYTF

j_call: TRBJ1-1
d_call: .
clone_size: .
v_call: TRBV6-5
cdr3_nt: TGTGCCAGCAGTCAGGGGTTGACAGCTGGTGAAGCTTTCTTT
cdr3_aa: CASSQGLTAGEAFF

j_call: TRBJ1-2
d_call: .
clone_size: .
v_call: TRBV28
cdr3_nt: TGTGCCAGCAGTTTAATCCCCCCAATCTATGGCTACACCTTC
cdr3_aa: CASSLIPPIYGYTF

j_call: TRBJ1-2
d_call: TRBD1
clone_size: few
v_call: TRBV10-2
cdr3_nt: TGCGCCAGCAGCTCCGGGTTGCACAGGGGGTACTATGGCTACACCTTC
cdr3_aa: CASSSGLHRGYYGYTF

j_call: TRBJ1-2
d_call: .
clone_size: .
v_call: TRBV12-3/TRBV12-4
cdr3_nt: TGTGCCAGCACTACAGCAGGGGTTGGCTACACCTTC
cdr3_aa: CASTTAGVGYTF

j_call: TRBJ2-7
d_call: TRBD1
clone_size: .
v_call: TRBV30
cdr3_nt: TGTGCCTGGAGTATGGGACAGGGCATGTACTTC
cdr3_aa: CAWSMGQGMYF

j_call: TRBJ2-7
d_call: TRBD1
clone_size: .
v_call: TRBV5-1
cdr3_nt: TGCGCCAGCAGCTCCCGGGACAGTTACTACGAGCAGTACTTC
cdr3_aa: CASSSRDSYYEQYF

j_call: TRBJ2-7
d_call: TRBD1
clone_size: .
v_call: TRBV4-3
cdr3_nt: TGCGCCAGCAGCCTTTCAGGGGGCGAATATTACGAGCAGTACTTC
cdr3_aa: CASSLSGGEYYEQYF

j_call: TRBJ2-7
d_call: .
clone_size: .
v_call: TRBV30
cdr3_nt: TGTGCCTGGAGTGTGCGTTTGGTCTCCGAGCAGTACTTC
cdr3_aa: CAWSVRLVSEQYF

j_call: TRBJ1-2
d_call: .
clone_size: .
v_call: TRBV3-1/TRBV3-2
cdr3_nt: TGTGCCAGCAGCCAAGCAGGGGCTAACTATGGCTACACCTTC
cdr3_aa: CASSQAGANYGYTF

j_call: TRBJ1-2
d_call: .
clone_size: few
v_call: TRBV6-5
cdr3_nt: TGTGCCAGCAGCCGCCCCCCAGGGGAAGGCTACACCTTC
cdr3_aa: CASSRPPGEGYTF

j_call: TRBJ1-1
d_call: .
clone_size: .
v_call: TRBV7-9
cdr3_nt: TGTGCCAGCAGCTTAGGACTCCTCATGGGAGGCGGGGGGAACACTGAAGCTTTCTTT
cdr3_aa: CASSLGLLMGGGGNTEAFF

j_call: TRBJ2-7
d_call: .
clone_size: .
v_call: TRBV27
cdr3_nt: TGTGCCAGCAGTTTCAGTACAGACCCCCCCTACGAGCAGTACTTC
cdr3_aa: CASSFSTDPPYEQYF

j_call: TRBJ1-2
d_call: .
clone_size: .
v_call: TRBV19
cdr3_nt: TGTGCCAGTACCCAGGACGGACTTTATGGCTACACCTTC
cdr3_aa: CASTQDGLYGYTF

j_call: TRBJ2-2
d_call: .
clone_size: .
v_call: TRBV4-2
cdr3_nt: TGTGCCAGCAGCCAAGCCTACGCCTCTGACGGGGAGCTGTTTTTT
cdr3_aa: CASSQAYASDGELFF

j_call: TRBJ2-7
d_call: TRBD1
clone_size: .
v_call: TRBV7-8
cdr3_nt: TGTGCCAGCAGCTCCCGAGGGACAGCCGCCCCCTACGAGCAGTACTTC
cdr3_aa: CASSSRGTAAPYEQYF

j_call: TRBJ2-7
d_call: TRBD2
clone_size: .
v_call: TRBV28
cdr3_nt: TGTGCCAGCAGCCCTGGCCCCGGGGGGCCGGGAGGGGAGCAGTACTTC
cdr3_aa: CASSPGPGGPGGEQYF

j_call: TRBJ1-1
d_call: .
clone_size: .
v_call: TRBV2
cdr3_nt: TGTGCCAGCACCAGCGCGGTCGACACTGAAGCTTTCTTT
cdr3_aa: CASTSAVDTEAFF

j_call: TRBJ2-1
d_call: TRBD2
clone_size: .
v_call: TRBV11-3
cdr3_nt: TGTGCCAGCAGCGTGGGACTAGCCAATGAGCAGTTCTTC
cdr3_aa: CASSVGLANEQFF

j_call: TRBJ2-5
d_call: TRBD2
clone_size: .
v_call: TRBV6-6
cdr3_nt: TGTGCCAGCGGGAAGGGCGCGGGGGGGGACCAAGAGACCCAGTACTTC
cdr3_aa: CASGKGAGGDQETQYF

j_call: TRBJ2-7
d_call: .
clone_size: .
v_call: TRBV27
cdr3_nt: TGTGCCAGCAGTTCGTCTTCCTTATACGAGCAGTACTTC
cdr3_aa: CASSSSSLYEQYF

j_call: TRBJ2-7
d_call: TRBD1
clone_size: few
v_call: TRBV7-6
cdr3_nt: TGTGCCAGCAGCTTAGGAAACAGGGGGCGGTCCTACGAGCAGTACTTC
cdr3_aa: CASSLGNRGRSYEQYF

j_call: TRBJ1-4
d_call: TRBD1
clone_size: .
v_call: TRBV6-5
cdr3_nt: TGTGCCAGCAGACAGGGGACAACTAATGAAAAACTGTTTTTT
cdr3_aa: CASRQGTTNEKLFF

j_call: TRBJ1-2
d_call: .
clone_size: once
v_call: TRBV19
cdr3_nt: TGTGCCAGTAGTATACCTTCGGCAGGCCCTACTAACTATGGCTACACCTTC
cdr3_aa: CASSIPSAGPTNYGYTF

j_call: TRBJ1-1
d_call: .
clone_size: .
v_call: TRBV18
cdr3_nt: TGTGCCAGCTCCGAGGCGGGGTACGGAGGGTTGACTGAAGCTTTCTTT
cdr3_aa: CASSEAGYGGLTEAFF

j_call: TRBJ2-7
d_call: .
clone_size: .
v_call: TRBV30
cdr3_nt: TGTGCCTGGAGACCCGGCGGGATTATGTACGAGCAGTACTTC
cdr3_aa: CAWRPGGIMYEQYF

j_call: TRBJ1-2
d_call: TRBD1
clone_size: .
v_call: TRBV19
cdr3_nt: TGTGCCAGTAGGACGACAGGGGGCGCCAGGTCGGCTTATGGCTACACCTTC
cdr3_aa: CASRTTGGARSAYGYTF

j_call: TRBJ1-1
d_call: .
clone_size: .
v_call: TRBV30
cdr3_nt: TGTGCCCAGACGCGGGACACTGAAGCTTTCTTT
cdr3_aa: CAQTRDTEAFF

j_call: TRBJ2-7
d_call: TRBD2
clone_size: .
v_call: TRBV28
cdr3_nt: TGTGCCAGCAGTACGATTAGCGGGAGAATCACCTACGAGCAGTACTTC
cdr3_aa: CASSTISGRITYEQYF

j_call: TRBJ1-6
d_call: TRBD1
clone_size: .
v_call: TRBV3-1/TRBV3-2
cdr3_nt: TGTGCCAGCAGCCAAGCCCTGACAGGGTTTTCACCCCTCCACTTT
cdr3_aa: CASSQALTGFSPLHF

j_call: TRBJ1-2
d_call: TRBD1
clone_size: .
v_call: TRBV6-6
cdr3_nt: TGTGCCAGCAGTACCTCAGGACAGGGTCTTTATGGCTACACCTTC
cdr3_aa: CASSTSGQGLYGYTF

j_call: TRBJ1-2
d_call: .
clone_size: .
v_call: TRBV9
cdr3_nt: TGTGCCAGCAGCGTAAGCCGACACCGAGCTAACTATGGCTACACCTTC
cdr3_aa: CASSVSRHRANYGYTF

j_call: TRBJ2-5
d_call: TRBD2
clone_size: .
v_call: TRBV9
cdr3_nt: TGTGCCAGCAGCGTATCTGCGGGGGAGGAGACCCAGTACTTC
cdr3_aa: CASSVSAGEETQYF

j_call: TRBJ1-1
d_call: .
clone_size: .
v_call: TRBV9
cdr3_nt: TGTGCCAGCAGCCGAGGCGCTGTGAACACTGAAGCTTTCTTT
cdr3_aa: CASSRGAVNTEAFF

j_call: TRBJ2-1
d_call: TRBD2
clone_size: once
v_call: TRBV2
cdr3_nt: TGTGCCAGCAGCGTAGCGGGAAGCTCCTACAATGAGCAGTTCTTC
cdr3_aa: CASSVAGSSYNEQFF

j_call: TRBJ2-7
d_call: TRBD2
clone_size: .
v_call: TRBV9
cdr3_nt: TGTGCCAGCAGCGTCACTAGCGGGACCTACGAGCAGTACTTC
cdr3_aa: CASSVTSGTYEQYF

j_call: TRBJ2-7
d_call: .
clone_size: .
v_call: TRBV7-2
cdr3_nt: TGTGCCAGCAGCTTAAGTGGGGGCTCCGAGCAGTACTTC
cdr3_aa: CASSLSGGSEQYF

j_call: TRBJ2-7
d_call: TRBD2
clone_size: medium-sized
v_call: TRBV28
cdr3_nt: TGTGCCAGCAGTTTCTCCGAGGGACTAGCGATTGTGCAGTACTTC
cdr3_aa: CASSFSEGLAIVQYF

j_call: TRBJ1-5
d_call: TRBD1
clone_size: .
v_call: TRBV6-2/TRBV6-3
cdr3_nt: TGTGCCAGCAGTTATATCGCCGGACAGGGGGTAGTAGGTGGCAATCAGCCCCAGCATTTT
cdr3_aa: CASSYIAGQGVVGGNQPQHF